A selection of T cell receptor beta chains follows, all from one sample in a study of Ad26.COV2.S vaccination and SARS-CoV-2 variants. Generated by immunoSEQ multiplex PCR, the TCRdb table keeps only in-frame clones and is missing some. The sample holds roughly 100,000 clones, 80% seen once. This specimen was peripheral blood, taken after recovery from COVID-19. Receptor source: a human donor who had recovered from COVID-19. Each CDR3 is given with its conserved first and last residue. The D gene is left open where the match is weak. The size field is filled for only some rows; it gives once, few, many or a size class.

d_call	clone_size	v_call	j_call	cdr3_aa	cdr3_nt
.	.	TRBV5-5	TRBJ1-6	CASSLEGGNSPLHF	TGTGCCAGCAGCTTGGAGGGGGGAAATTCACCCCTCCACTTT
.	.	TRBV7-2	TRBJ1-2	CASSLATVNYGYTF	TGTGCCAGCAGCTTAGCTACTGTTAACTATGGCTACACCTTC
.	.	TRBV5-1	TRBJ2-3	CASSFARSDSTDTQYF	TGCGCCAGCAGCTTTGCTCGGTCGGACAGCACAGATACGCAGTATTTT
.	.	TRBV6-5	TRBJ1-6	CASSYGDVKDSPLHF	TGTGCCAGCAGTTATGGGGACGTTAAAGATTCACCCCTCCACTTT
TRBD2	.	TRBV6-6	TRBJ2-3	CASSTGGDTQYF	TGTGCCAGCAGTACGGGGGGAGATACGCAGTATTTT
TRBD1	.	TRBV3-1/TRBV3-2	TRBJ2-7	CASSNRGQVEQYF	TGTGCCAGCTCTAACAGGGGGCAGGTCGAGCAGTACTTC
.	.	TRBV6-6	TRBJ1-1	CASRDHSAGLPEAFF	TGTGCCAGCAGGGATCACTCCGCGGGACTCCCTGAAGCTTTCTTT
.	once	TRBV7-9	TRBJ2-7	CASRRTGNSYEQYF	TGTGCCAGTAGAAGAACGGGAAACTCCTACGAGCAGTACTTC
.	.	TRBV28	TRBJ1-1	CASSLFGNTEAFF	TGTGCCAGCAGTTTATTTGGGAACACTGAAGCTTTCTTT
TRBD1	.	TRBV5-1	TRBJ1-2	CASSIGGDSGTAGYTF	TGCGCCAGCAGCATTGGGGGGGATTCCGGGACAGCTGGCTACACCTTC
.	.	TRBV19	TRBJ2-2	CASSIPVRPNTGELFF	TGTGCCAGTAGTATACCTGTCAGACCGAACACCGGGGAGCTGTTTTTT
.	.	TRBV5-6	TRBJ1-5	CASSFRSNQPQHF	TGTGCCAGCAGCTTTAGGTCAAATCAGCCCCAGCATTTT
.	.	TRBV5-1	TRBJ2-7	CASSTGVDTIGSYEQYF	TGCGCCAGCAGCACGGGCGTGGACACCATCGGCTCCTACGAGCAGTACTTC
TRBD2	.	TRBV5-4	TRBJ2-7	CASSPTGSSGPEQYF	TGTGCCAGCAGTCCCACGGGGTCTAGCGGACCAGAGCAGTACTTC
TRBD2	.	TRBV29-1	TRBJ2-1	CSLAGIQSNEQFF	TGCAGCCTAGCGGGGATCCAAAGCAATGAGCAGTTCTTC
.	.	TRBV7-2	TRBJ2-7	CASSQGPDIYEQYF	TGTGCCAGCAGCCAGGGCCCTGATATTTACGAGCAGTACTTC
.	.	TRBV5-1	TRBJ2-7	CASSSSYEQYF	TGCGCCAGCAGCTCTTCCTACGAGCAGTACTTC
.	.	TRBV14	TRBJ1-2	CASSQDYGTLAGYTF	TGTGCCAGCAGCCAAGACTACGGGACCCTCGCCGGCTACACCTTC
TRBD1	.	TRBV5-1	TRBJ1-4	CASSTGQGRLDEKLFF	TGCGCCAGCAGCACGGGACAGGGAAGATTGGATGAAAAACTGTTTTTT
.	.	TRBV2	TRBJ1-1	CASSEDEGVTEAFF	TGTGCCAGCAGTGAAGATGAGGGGGTGACTGAAGCTTTCTTT
.	.	TRBV2	TRBJ2-1	CASIFGQTNEQFF	TGTGCCAGCATATTCGGACAGACCAATGAGCAGTTCTTC
.	.	TRBV7-3	TRBJ2-3	CASSSLGDTQYF	TGTGCCAGCAGCTCTCTCGGTGATACGCAGTATTTT
.	.	TRBV10-1	TRBJ2-3	CASSEITGRGSTDTQYF	TGCGCCAGCAGTGAGATAACAGGGCGGGGTAGCACAGATACGCAGTATTTT
TRBD1	.	TRBV10-3	TRBJ2-2	CAIGKVGQGANGELFF	TGTGCCATCGGAAAAGTGGGACAGGGGGCGAACGGGGAGCTGTTTTTT
TRBD1	.	TRBV28	TRBJ2-1	CASSSQQGATYNEQFF	TGTGCCAGCAGCAGTCAACAGGGGGCGACCTACAATGAGCAGTTCTTC
.	.	TRBV5-4	TRBJ2-3	CASTSPRGGGDTQYF	TGTGCCAGCACCTCCCCAAGGGGAGGAGGTGATACGCAGTATTTT
.	few	TRBV11-2	TRBJ1-2	CASSSSLLTGLYGYTF	TGTGCCAGCAGCTCGTCGTTACTGACAGGTCTCTATGGCTACACCTTC
.	.	TRBV6-6	TRBJ2-1	CASSYRVGNNEQFF	TGTGCCAGCAGTTACAGGGTAGGAAACAATGAGCAGTTCTTC
.	.	TRBV5-6	TRBJ1-1	CASSLFWETNTEAFF	TGTGCCAGCAGCTTGTTTTGGGAGACGAACACTGAAGCTTTCTTT
.	.	TRBV4-1	TRBJ1-2	CASSQDQGSFYGYTF	TGCGCCAGCAGCCAAGATCAAGGCAGCTTCTATGGCTACACCTTC
.	.	TRBV9	TRBJ2-2	CASSVAPIQNTGELFF	TGTGCCAGCAGCGTAGCCCCCATCCAGAACACCGGGGAGCTGTTTTTT
.	.	TRBV9	TRBJ2-1	CAPTGRTNNEQFF	TGTGCCCCTACTGGACGAACTAACAATGAGCAGTTCTTC
TRBD1	.	TRBV7-9	TRBJ1-5	CASSSSGQDSNQPQHF	TGTGCCAGCAGCTCATCGGGACAGGATAGCAATCAGCCCCAGCATTTT
.	.	TRBV6-2/TRBV6-3	TRBJ2-6	CASSYRGSFSGANVLTF	TGTGCCAGCAGTTACCGCGGCAGCTTCTCTGGGGCCAACGTCCTGACTTTC
TRBD1	few	TRBV30	TRBJ2-2	CAWTSGTGATGELFF	TGTGCCTGGACATCCGGGACAGGGGCTACCGGGGAGCTGTTTTTT
.	.	TRBV30	TRBJ1-6	CAWRGGQGPLHF	TGTGCCTGGAGGGGGGGGCAGGGGCCCCTCCACTTT
TRBD1	.	TRBV9	TRBJ1-3	CASSAGQGADTIYF	TGTGCCAGCAGCGCCGGACAGGGGGCCGACACCATATATTTT
TRBD1	.	TRBV19	TRBJ1-2	CASSIDPQAGGYGYTF	TGTGCCAGTAGTATAGACCCCCAGGCAGGGGGCTATGGCTACACCTTC
.	.	TRBV4-2	TRBJ1-6	CASSQGDRERSPLHF	TGTGCCAGCAGCCAGGGGGATAGGGAGCGTTCACCCCTCCACTTT
.	.	TRBV7-9	TRBJ2-7	CASSLVSGSSYEQYF	TGTGCCAGCAGCTTAGTCTCAGGGTCTAGCTACGAGCAGTACTTC
.	.	TRBV4-1	TRBJ2-2	CASSQPTSGDGAGELFF	TGCGCCAGCAGCCAACCCACATCTGGCGACGGAGCCGGGGAGCTGTTTTTT
TRBD1	few	TRBV11-2	TRBJ2-7	CASSLSVGQTYEQYF	TGTGCCAGCAGCTTAAGCGTGGGACAGACCTACGAGCAGTACTTC
TRBD1	once	TRBV5-1	TRBJ2-7	CASSLGTGYEQYF	TGCGCCAGCAGCTTGGGGACAGGGTACGAGCAGTACTTC
TRBD1	.	TRBV10-3	TRBJ2-3	CAISVQDRDPTDTQYF	TGTGCCATCAGTGTACAGGACAGGGACCCGACAGATACGCAGTATTTT
TRBD1	once	TRBV4-3	TRBJ1-2	CASSQDPSTFTGGGNYGYTF	TGCGCCAGCAGCCAAGATCCTTCCACCTTTACAGGGGGCGGAAACTATGGCTACACCTTC
.	.	TRBV6-5	TRBJ1-5	CASSSTREPQHF	TGTGCCAGCAGCTCTACCAGGGAGCCCCAGCATTTT
.	.	TRBV5-6	TRBJ1-2	CASSVGTLNYGYTF	TGTGCCAGCAGCGTTGGAACCCTTAACTATGGCTACACCTTC
.	.	TRBV6-1	TRBJ1-3	CASSEEPRGNTIYF	TGTGCCAGCAGTGAAGAACCGAGGGGAAACACCATATATTTT
TRBD1	.	TRBV11-2	TRBJ2-1	CASSQGQGRQFF	TGTGCCAGCAGCCAAGGACAGGGAAGGCAGTTCTTC
.	.	TRBV15	TRBJ2-3	CATSRDRADTQYF	TGTGCCACCAGCAGAGATAGGGCAGATACGCAGTATTTT
.	once	TRBV3-1/TRBV3-2	TRBJ1-1	CASSHATRQGYTEAFF	TGTGCCAGCAGCCACGCGACTCGTCAGGGGTACACTGAAGCTTTCTTT
.	.	TRBV4-2	TRBJ2-1	CASSRTVINEQFF	TGTGCCAGCAGCCGGACAGTTATCAATGAGCAGTTCTTC
.	.	TRBV6-5	TRBJ1-4	CASSETNEKLFF	TGTGCCAGCTCAGAGACTAATGAAAAACTGTTTTTT